The count of the clone carrying this T cell receptor beta chain is one. As yet, its antigen is unknown. The sample belongs to a study of cytomegalovirus exposure and HLA in healthy donors. The study's findings and limits: An analysis that was carried out later associated 15,000 to 20,000 TCR beta sequences with HLA alleles at 0.05 false discovery rate. Accurate HLA-A and HLA-B prediction from TCR beta sequences was reported for most subjects. Common viral pathogens seemed to be connected with several of the most significant clusters, according to a later analysis. Analyses of presence and absence presupposed an approximately uniform sequencing depth across donors.

V shed 4 bases and J 3 bases; nucleotides not matched to a gene: 6. The CDR3 consists of 15 residues. From germline, CDR1 is MNHEY and CDR2 SVGAGI. With 60 Vbeta and 13 Jbeta primers, the PCR was carried out. Assay: immunoSEQ multiplex PCR; the TCRdb copy retains only in-frame clones and omits some. This table holds approximately 97,000 clones, about four fifths found once. This chain connects TRBV6-5 to TRBJ2-7; 10 positions match TRBD1. This TCR was recovered from a man in his forties in good health and CMV-seropositive. The sample consisted of PBMCs. CDR3 in DNA: TGTGCCAGCAGTTTTGGACAGGGGGGCCTCTACGAGCAGTACTTC. Its translation is CASSFGQGGLYEQYF.